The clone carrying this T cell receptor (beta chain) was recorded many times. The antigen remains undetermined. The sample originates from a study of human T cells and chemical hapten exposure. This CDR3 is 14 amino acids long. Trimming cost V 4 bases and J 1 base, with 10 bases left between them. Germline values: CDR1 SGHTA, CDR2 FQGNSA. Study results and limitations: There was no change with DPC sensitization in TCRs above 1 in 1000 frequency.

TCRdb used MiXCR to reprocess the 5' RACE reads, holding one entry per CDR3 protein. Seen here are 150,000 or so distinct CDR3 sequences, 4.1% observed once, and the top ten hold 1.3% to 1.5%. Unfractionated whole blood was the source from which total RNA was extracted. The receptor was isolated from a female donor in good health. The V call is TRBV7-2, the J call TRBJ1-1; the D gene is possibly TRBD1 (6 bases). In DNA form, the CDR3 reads TGTGCCAGCAGCTACGGACAGACGAACACTGAAGCTTTCTTT. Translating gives CASSYGQTNTEAFF.